The 13 T cell receptor beta chains in this list originate from one sample, sequenced in a study of T cell repertoires in cytomegalovirus infection. A single record per CDR3 protein comes from TCRdb applying MiXCR to the reads. The sample contains around 94,000 distinct CDR3 sequences, 15% to 20% of which appear only once. The sequenced sample consisted of PBMCs. The receptor source for this set is a human donor in good health (CMV status not recorded). Some clones in this sample may be carry-over from other donors' samples.

The chain carries TRBV28 and TRBJ1-1; TRBD1 might be the D (6 bases). Looked up from germline, CDR1 is MDHEN and CDR2 is SYDVKM. The CDR3 consists of 12 residues. V was trimmed by 5 bases and J by 8 bases, leaving 12 bases between them. The CDR3 protein is CASSRHRVEAFF. DNA for the CDR3: TGTGCCAGCAGTCGCCACAGGGTGGAAGCTTTCTTT.

This clonotype has a count of ten or more. The rearrangement joins TRBV7-9 to TRBJ2-1; D perhaps matches TRBD1 (5 bases). This CDR3 has 15 residues. V was pared by 0 bases and J by 6 bases, with 12 bases between. The germline CDR1 and CDR2 sequences are SEHNR and FQNEAQ (reference sequence). In DNA, the CDR3 is TGTGCCAGCAGCTTAGCTAGGAAGGGGATCAATGAGCAGTTCTTC. It translates to CASSLARKGINEQFF.

The sample holds many counts of this clonotype. The chain couples TRBV10-3 to TRBJ1-1, with D perhaps matching TRBD1 (5 bases). V gave up 3 bases and J gave up 8 bases, with 16 bases separating them. Germline CDR1 reads ENHRY; CDR2 reads SYGVKD. The CDR3 loop spans 14 amino acids. The CDR3 spells CAISELLGTREAFF. As DNA, the CDR3 is TGTGCCATCAGTGAACTCTTAGGGACTAGAGAAGCTTTCTTT.

In its sample, this clonotype was seen many times. This chain links TRBV6-2 or TRBV6-3 with TRBJ1-1; D ambiguous. With 0 bases removed from V and 1 base from J, the gap between germline ends came to 15 bases. CDR3 length: 17 residues. Germline V gives CDR1 MNHEY, CDR2 SVGEGT. The CDR3 loop is CASSYSFGEARNTEAFF. The DNA for the CDR3 is TGTGCCAGCAGTTACTCGTTTGGTGAGGCCCGGAACACTGAAGCTTTCTTT.

This clonotype was observed many times. V is TRBV18 and J is TRBJ1-5, with D unresolved. With 6 bases removed from V and 5 bases from J, the gap between germline ends came to 14 bases. The CDR3 extends over 14 amino acids. The germline V gene encodes CDR1 KGHSH and CDR2 LQKENI. DNA of the CDR3: TGTGCCAGCTCCCCTGGGAGGGCCGATCAGCCCCAGCATTTT. Translation: CASSPGRADQPQHF.

This clonotype occurred many times. The chain carries TRBV11-2 and TRBJ2-7; TRBD2 matches at 7 bases. CDR3 length: 14 amino acids. In germline, CDR1 is SGHAT, CDR2 FQNNGV. J lost 3 bases, V lost 8 bases, and 10 bases had no gene match. CDR3 DNA sequence: TGTGCCAGCGGGAAAATCGGGAGGAACTACGAGCAGTACTTC. Amino acid sequence: CASGKIGRNYEQYF.

A few counts support this clonotype. The chain combines TRBV9 with TRBJ2-5; 7 bases line up with TRBD1. Germline V lookup: CDR1 SGDLS, CDR2 YYNGEE. The CDR3 sequence is 14 residues long. With V trimmed by 3 bases and J by 4 bases, 6 bases remained unmatched. The CDR3 sequence: CASSARTGGETQYF. The CDR3 DNA is TGTGCCAGCAGCGCCCGGACAGGAGGAGAGACCCAGTACTTC.

CDR3 residues: CASSSRTGGSRGYYGYTF. As DNA, the CDR3 is TGTGCCAGCAGCTCCCGGACAGGGGGATCCCGGGGTTACTATGGCTACACCTTC. The chain recombines TRBV7-9 with TRBJ1-2; 10 bases match TRBD1. Germline V lookup: CDR1 SEHNR, CDR2 FQNEAQ (reference sequence). The CDR3 covers 18 residues. The trim removed 4 bases at V and 3 bases at J, leaving 14 bases unmatched.

Only a few counts were recorded for this clonotype. The chain combines TRBV5-4 with TRBJ2-3; weak D call: TRBD1 (5 bases). The CDR3 runs to 14 residues. V lost 0 bases to trimming and J lost 1 base, with 6 bases between them. CDR1 SGHNT and CDR2 YYREEE come from the germline V gene (reference sequence). CDR3 sequence (DNA): TGTGCCAGCAGCTTGGAACAGGGCACAGATACGCAGTATTTT. This encodes CASSLEQGTDTQYF.

This clonotype was detected only a few times. The chain recombines TRBV7-9 with TRBJ2-7; 9 bases line up with TRBD2. Germline-derived CDR1 and CDR2 are SEHNR and FQNEAQ (reference sequence). V shed 5 bases, J shed 2 bases, and the junction held 10 bases outside the gene matches. The CDR3 consists of 16 residues. The CDR3 DNA is TGTGCCAGCAGCCCGCGTAAGGCTAGCGGGGCCTACGAGCAGTACTTC. Protein sequence: CASSPRKASGAYEQYF.

The chain employs TRBV6-2 or TRBV6-3 and TRBJ2-7; 10 nucleotides align to TRBD1. The CDR3 is made up of 16 amino acids. With 5 bases clipped from V and 2 bases from J, the junction kept 9 bases outside the gene matches. Germline CDR1 and CDR2: MNHEY and SVGEGT. The CDR3 here is CASSKTGTGAPYEQYF. The CDR3 DNA reads TGTGCCAGCAGTAAGACCGGGACAGGGGCCCCCTACGAGCAGTACTTC.

V gene TRBV11-2 combines with J gene TRBJ2-5, with TRBD2 as a possible D gene (5 bases). Germline V gives CDR1 SGHAT, CDR2 FQNNGV. This CDR3 has 17 residues. Trimming stripped 2 bases from V and 7 bases from J, with 23 bases between. DNA for the CDR3: TGTGCCAGCAGCTTACCGCAGGATGGGCTAGGCGGGTGGACCCAGTACTTC. Encoded protein: CASSLPQDGLGGWTQYF.

This chain's CDR3 is CASSPDRGGQPQHF. The CDR3 DNA reads as TGTGCCAGCAGCCCCGACAGGGGCGGCCAGCCCCAGCATTTT. The rearrangement joins TRBV28 to TRBJ1-5; TRBD1 matches at 8 bases. The germline gives CDR1 MDHEN, CDR2 SYDVKM. With V trimmed by 6 bases and J by 7 bases, 8 bases remained unmatched. The CDR3 spans 14 residues. The whole variable domain, remainder taken from reference TRBV28 and TRBJ1-5, is DVKVTQSSRYLVKRTGEKVFLECVQDMDHENMFWYRQDPGLGLRLIYFSYDVKMKEKGDIPEGYSVSREKKERFSLILESASTNQTSMYLCASSPDRGGQPQHFGDGTRLSIL.